The clone carrying this T cell receptor beta chain is a singleton in its sample. Its target is not known. The identical CDR3 is also encoded by other nucleotide sequences in the sample. The treatment was: some 19 received Ad26.COV2.S at low or high dose, single or two shots; roughly five received placebo; per-sample allocation not given. The samples were gathered on day 63 after the first injection of vaccine or placebo. An Ad26 vector that expressed Wuhan-strain SARS-CoV-2 spike constituted the vaccine. Assay used: immunoSEQ multiplex PCR; TCRdb lists only in-frame clones, some missing. The sample has approximately 300,000 clones; roughly 86% are singletons. The record originates from a study of Ad26.COV2.S vaccination and SARS-CoV-2 variants. Overall study: Donor participated within the Ad26.COV2.S arm of the COV1001 trial.

Study conclusions and caveats: Measures of TCR breadth and depth may have fallen short of total T cell responses. It was found that vaccine and placebo recipients had similar non-spike TCR breadth.

J was trimmed by 2 bases and V by 3 bases; bases with no gene match: 3. CDR3 length: 15 amino acids. Looked up from germline, CDR1 is SGHRS and CDR2 is YFSETQ. This TCR was sampled from a person between 18 and 65 years old who received the Ad26.COV2.S COVID-19 vaccine or a placebo. The chain has TRBV5-1 and TRBJ2-7, with 12 bases lining up with TRBD2. This sample comprised peripheral blood, obtained in a trial of Ad26.COV2.S vaccine versus placebo. For the CDR3, the DNA is TGCGCCAGCAGCTCTCTAGCGGGGGGGACCTACGAGCAGTACTTC. This codes for CASSSLAGGTYEQYF.